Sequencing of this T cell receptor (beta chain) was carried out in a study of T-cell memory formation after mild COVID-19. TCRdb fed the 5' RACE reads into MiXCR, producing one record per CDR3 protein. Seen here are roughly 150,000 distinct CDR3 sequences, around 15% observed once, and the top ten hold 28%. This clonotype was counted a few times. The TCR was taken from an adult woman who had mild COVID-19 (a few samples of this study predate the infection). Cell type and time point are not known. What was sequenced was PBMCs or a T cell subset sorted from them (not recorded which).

The CDR3: CASTKTGGDGYTF. In nucleotides, the CDR3 is TGTGCCAGCACCAAAACAGGGGGCGACGGCTACACCTTC. The V call is TRBV12-3 or TRBV12-4, the J call TRBJ1-2; 9 nucleotides match TRBD1. Germline trimming cut 7 bases from V and 8 bases from J; bases unmatched to any gene: 8. The CDR3 is made up of 13 amino acids.